This T cell receptor (beta chain) was captured in a study of blood T cells in healthy people across ages (dated by TCRdb to the mid-2010s). Notes on the research overall: In model experiments, roughly one uniquely barcoded TCR beta cDNA molecule per two T cells was captured by template switching. Using deep sequencing normalized with unique cDNA molecular identifiers, the study measured how TCR beta repertoire diversity changes with age. The donors were divided into four age groups: young (average around 17 years), middle-aged (approximately 41), aged (approximately 62) and long-lived (around 80). To avoid experimental bias, donors of different ages were randomly spread across the sequencing lanes. Using the same blood draw, the study looked at two additional independent replicas of 1 million unique cDNA reads for two donors, one aged 18 to 30 and the other aged 80 or older. The investigation overall reported the following: Total diversity estimates from one million sequenced T cells were considered lower bounds and underestimates. Observed TCR beta diversity per million T cells fell roughly linearly with age, and a significant reduction was already apparent by age roughly 40. Because the CMV infection status of the donors was unknown, age-related changes in expanded clonotypes may potentially have been confounded. There was a strong correlation between observed TCR beta diversity and the percentage of naive T cells measured by flow cytometry. Because profiling used bulk unsorted PBMCs, naive and antigen-experienced compartments could not be compared conclusively. Compared with the aged group, the long-lived group had more naive CD4+ T cells, fewer expanded clones and increased TCR diversity, suggesting age selection.

The method was 5' RACE. These reads were obtained on an Illumina HiSeq 2500. A second PCR of about 7 to 12 cycles was run with a J-beta primer mix and a sample-barcoded 5' primer. A template-switch 5' adaptor carrying 12 random nucleotides introduced a unique molecular identifier onto each TCR beta cDNA molecule. Each sample yielded at least 3 million CDR3-containing paired-end reads. The Mint cDNA synthesis kit, primed by a TRBC-specific oligonucleotide, was used to synthesize first-strand cDNA from all RNA. Following uracil-DNA glycosylase treatment, all cDNA underwent a first 18-cycle PCR with the universal primers M1SS and BC2_uni_R. Under the source paper's analysis protocol: Normalization of each sample was performed by random selection of 1 million high-quality reads, each carrying a distinct molecular identifier. Reads with shared molecular identifiers were discarded instead of being binned into consensus sequences. MiTCR, with a Q25 quality threshold and the strictest error-elimination algorithm, was used for CDR3 identification, clonotype clustering and error correction. A nonparametric unseen species model with Euler transformation was used to estimate a lower bound on total TCR beta diversity. TCRdb handled the public reads itself, with Q25 trimming in fastp and clone calling in MiXCR, and kept productive beta chains. CDR3 protein sequences are deduplicated, and each keeps its most common genes and DNA. TCRdb's processing, not the study's, gives the V and J calls here. This sample comprises about 1 million distinct CDR3 sequences, 40% to 55% of them detected only once. In total, the top ten clones hold around 18% of the sample.

Systemically healthy Caucasian individuals from Russia, some 40 in total and aged roughly 6 to 95 years, were included as donors. Each donor gave ten milliliters of peripheral blood, drawn into EDTA-treated Vacutainer tubes. Ficoll-Paque density-gradient centrifugation was used to isolate PBMCs, with at least 7 million per sample. Trizol reagent was used to extract total RNA from PBMCs, with at least 5.5 micrograms per sample. Naive CD45RAhigh/CD27high T cell percentages were measured by flow cytometry on a PBMC aliquot from every donor. On this clonotype itself: The clone's antigen remains unknown. The sample holds no much larger clone one base away, and base qualities are not on file.

The CDR3 covers 14 residues, taking in both the cysteine and the phenylalanine. Only the CDR3 region is kept as DNA, spanning 42 bases read in frame from base 1. According to the germline V gene, CDR1 reads SGHRS and CDR2 reads YFSETQ. V is cut by 0 bases and J by 2 bases, and the space between the germline ends is 7 bases. The receptor chain draws on TRBV5-1 and TRBJ2-3; the D gene assignment is ambiguous. This sequence originates from a woman aged 60 to 75 in good health. The sequenced sample was blood. CDR3 reads: CASSLGKATDTQYF. The base sequence is TGCGCCAGCAGCTTGGGGAAGGCCACAGATACGCAGTATTTT.